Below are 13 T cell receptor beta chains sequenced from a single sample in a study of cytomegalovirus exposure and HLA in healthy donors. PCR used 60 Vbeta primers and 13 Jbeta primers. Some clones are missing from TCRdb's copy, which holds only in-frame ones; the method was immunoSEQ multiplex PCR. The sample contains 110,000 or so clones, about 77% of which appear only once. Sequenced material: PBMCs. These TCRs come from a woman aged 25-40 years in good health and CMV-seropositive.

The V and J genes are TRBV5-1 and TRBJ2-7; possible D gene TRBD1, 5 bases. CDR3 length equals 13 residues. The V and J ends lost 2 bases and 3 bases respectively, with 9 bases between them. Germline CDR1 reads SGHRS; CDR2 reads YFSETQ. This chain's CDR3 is CASSFRTNYEQYF. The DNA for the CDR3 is TGCGCCAGCAGCTTTCGGACAAACTACGAGCAGTACTTC.

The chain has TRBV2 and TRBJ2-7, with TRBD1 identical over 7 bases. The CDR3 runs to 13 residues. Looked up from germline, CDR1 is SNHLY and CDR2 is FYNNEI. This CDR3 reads CFCKEKGAYEQYF. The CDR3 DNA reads TGTTTTTGCAAGGAGAAGGGGGCATACGAGCAGTACTTC.

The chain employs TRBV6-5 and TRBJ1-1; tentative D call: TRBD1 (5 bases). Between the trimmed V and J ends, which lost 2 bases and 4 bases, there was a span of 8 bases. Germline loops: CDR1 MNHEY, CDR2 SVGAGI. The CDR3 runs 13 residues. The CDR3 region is CASSYRGGTEAFF. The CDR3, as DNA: TGTGCCAGCAGTTACCGGGGGGGCACTGAAGCTTTCTTT.

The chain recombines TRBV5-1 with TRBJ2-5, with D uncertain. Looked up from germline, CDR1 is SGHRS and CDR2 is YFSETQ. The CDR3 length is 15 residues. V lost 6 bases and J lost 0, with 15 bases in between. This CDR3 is CASILGKEYQETQYF. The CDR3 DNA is TGCGCCAGCATTCTAGGAAAAGAGTACCAAGAGACCCAGTACTTC.

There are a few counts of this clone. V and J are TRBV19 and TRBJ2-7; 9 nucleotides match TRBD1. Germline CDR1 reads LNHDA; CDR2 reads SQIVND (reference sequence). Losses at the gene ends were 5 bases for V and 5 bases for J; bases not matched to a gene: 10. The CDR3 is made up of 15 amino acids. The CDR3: CASSDAGTGSDEQYF. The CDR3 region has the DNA TGTGCCAGTAGTGATGCCGGGACAGGGAGCGACGAGCAGTACTTC.

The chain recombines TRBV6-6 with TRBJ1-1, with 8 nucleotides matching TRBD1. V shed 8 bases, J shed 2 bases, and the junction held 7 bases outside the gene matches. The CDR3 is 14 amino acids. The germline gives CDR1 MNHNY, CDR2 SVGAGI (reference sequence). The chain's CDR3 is CASGAGGFNTEAFF. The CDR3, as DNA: TGTGCCAGCGGGGCAGGGGGCTTCAACACTGAAGCTTTCTTT.

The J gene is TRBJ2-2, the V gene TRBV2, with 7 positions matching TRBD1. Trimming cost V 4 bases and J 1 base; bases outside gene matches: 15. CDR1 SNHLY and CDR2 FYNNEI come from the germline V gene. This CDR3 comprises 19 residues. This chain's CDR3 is CASSVQLVWGTENTGELFF. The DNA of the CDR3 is TGTGCCAGCAGTGTACAGTTGGTGTGGGGGACAGAGAACACCGGGGAGCTGTTTTTT. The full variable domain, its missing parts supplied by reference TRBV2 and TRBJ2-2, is EPEVTQTPSHQVTQMGQEVILRCVPISNHLYFYWYRQILGQKVEFLVSFYNNEISEKSEIFDDQFSVERPDGSNFTLKIRSTKLEDSAMYFCASSVQLVWGTENTGELFFGEGSRLTVL.

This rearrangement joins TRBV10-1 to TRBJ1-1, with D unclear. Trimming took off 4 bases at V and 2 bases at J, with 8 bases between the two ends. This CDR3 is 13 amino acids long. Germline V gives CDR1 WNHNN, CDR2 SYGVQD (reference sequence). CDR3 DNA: TGCGCCAGCAGTGCCGAGCCCAACACTGAAGCTTTCTTT. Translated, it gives CASSAEPNTEAFF.

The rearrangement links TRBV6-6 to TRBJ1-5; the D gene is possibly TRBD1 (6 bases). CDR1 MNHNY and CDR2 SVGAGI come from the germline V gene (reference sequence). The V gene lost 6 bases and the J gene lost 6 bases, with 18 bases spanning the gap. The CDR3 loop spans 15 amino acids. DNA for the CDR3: TGTGCCAGCAGACCTACAGGGTATAGGGGTCAGCCCCAGCATTTT. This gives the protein CASRPTGYRGQPQHF.

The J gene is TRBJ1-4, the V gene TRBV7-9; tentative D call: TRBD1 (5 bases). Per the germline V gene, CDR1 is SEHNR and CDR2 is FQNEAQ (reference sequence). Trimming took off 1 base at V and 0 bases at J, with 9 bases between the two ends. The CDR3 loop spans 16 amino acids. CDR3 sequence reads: CASSLGAGATNEKLFF. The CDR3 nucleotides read TGTGCCAGCAGCTTAGGAGCGGGGGCAACTAATGAAAAACTGTTTTTT.

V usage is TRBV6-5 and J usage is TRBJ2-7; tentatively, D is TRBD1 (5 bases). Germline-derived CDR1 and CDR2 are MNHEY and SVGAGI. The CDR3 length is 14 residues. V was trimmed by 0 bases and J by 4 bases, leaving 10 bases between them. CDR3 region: CASSYSRGTYEQYF. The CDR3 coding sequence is TGTGCCAGCAGTTACTCAAGGGGTACATACGAGCAGTACTTC.

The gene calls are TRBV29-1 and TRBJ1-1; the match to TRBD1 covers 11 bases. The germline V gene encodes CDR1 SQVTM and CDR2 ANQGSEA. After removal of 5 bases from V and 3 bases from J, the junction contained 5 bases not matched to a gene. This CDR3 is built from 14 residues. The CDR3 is CSVRTGGRDTEAFF. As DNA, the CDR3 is TGCAGCGTTAGGACAGGGGGCCGGGACACTGAAGCTTTCTTT.

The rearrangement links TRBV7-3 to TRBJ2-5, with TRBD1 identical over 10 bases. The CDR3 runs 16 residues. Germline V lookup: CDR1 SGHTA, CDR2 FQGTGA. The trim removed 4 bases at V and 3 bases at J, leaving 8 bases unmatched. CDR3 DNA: TGTGCCAGCAGCTACCGTCCCGGGACAGGGGAAGAGACCCAGTACTTC. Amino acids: CASSYRPGTGEETQYF.